This TCR beta chain was recorded in a study of T cell responses to AZD1222 COVID-19 vaccine. The table came from immunoSEQ multiplex PCR; TCRdb's copy has only in-frame clones and leaves some out. The table lists some 110,000 clones, 85% to 95% of them singletons, with about 3% in the top ten. Broader study findings: Researchers report vaccine-associated CD4 TCRs spanning spike, with dominance at 160-218 and 743-854. Nearly half of spike-specific TCRs reportedly target variant regions that are unmutated in the B.1.351 and B.1.1.7 variants. None of the repertoires were sampled until the peak T cell response had passed. Among AZD1222 vaccinees, only six or seven were seropositive at baseline.

CDR3 length: 16 residues. V lost 2 bases, J lost 7 bases, and 19 bases lay in between. Germline loops: CDR1 SGHDT, CDR2 YYEEEE. This clone was counted once. As yet, its antigen is unknown. This chain uses TRBV5-6 with TRBJ1-5; no clear D gene. The receptor was isolated from an adult in good health. Here the sequenced sample was peripheral blood, taken on day 0 of AZD1222 vaccination. The CDR3: CASSFKWNSRTQPQHF. Written as DNA, the CDR3 is TGTGCCAGCAGCTTTAAGTGGAACAGCCGTACCCAGCCCCAGCATTTT.